These 22 T cell receptor beta chains were sequenced from one sample in a study of shared clonotypes between healthy human individuals. Measured with immunoSEQ multiplex PCR; TCRdb has only the in-frame clones, and not every one. The data show some 530,000 clones, with roughly 80% seen just once and more than 9.5% held by the top ten. What was sequenced was PBMCs. Receptor source: a woman aged 35 to 49 in good health. Some clones in this sample may be carry-over from other donors' samples.

The chain joins TRBV28 to TRBJ2-2, with D tentatively TRBD1 or TRBD2 (6 bases each). CDR3 length: 18 amino acids. Trimming left V 10 bases short and J 8 bases short, with 32 bases between. Germline CDR1 and CDR2: MDHEN and SYDVKM. The CDR3 DNA follows: TGTGCCACCCAGAGGGGGGTCCACTGGGCCCGAAAGGCTGGGGAGCTGTTTTTT. Translated: CATQRGVHWARKAGELFF.

Notes on this clone: The sample carries other DNA sequences with the same CDR3. CDR3 protein: CASSDSSGSYNEQFF. CDR3 in DNA: TGTGCCAGCAGTGACTCCTCCGGGAGCTACAATGAGCAGTTCTTC. The J gene is TRBJ2-1, the V gene TRBV6-4; tentative D call: TRBD2 (6 bases). The length of the CDR3 is 15 residues. The ends were cut back, 0 bases at V and 3 bases at J, with 9 bases in the middle. Germline values: CDR1 MRHNA, CDR2 SNTAGT.

The gene calls are TRBV7-9 and TRBJ1-5, with TRBD1 as a possible D gene (6 bases). CDR3 size: 12 residues. The germline V and J ends were trimmed by 1 base and 11 bases, with 9 bases remaining between them. Looked up from germline, CDR1 is SEHNR and CDR2 is FQNEAQ (reference sequence). The CDR3 here is CASSLGDKTQHF. The CDR3 region has the DNA TGTGCCAGCAGCTTAGGGGACAAAACCCAGCATTTT.

This clone was observed a handful of times. V and J are TRBV7-9 and TRBJ1-2, with a tentative D call TRBD1 (6 bases). Deletions cut 5 bases from V and 8 bases from J, with 18 bases between. CDR3 length: 14 residues. CDR1 SEHNR and CDR2 FQNEAQ come from the germline V gene (reference sequence). CDR3 DNA sequence: TGTGCCAGCAGCCCCAGGGGCCTAGGAGGGGGCTACACCTTC. Its protein product is CASSPRGLGGGYTF.

The V and J genes are TRBV9 and TRBJ1-1, with a weak D call TRBD1 (6 bases). The V gene's germline CDR1 is SGDLS and CDR2 YYNGEE. V lost 4 bases, J lost 1 base, and 14 bases lay in between. The CDR3 spans 15 residues. The CDR3 loop is CASSKTGHPNTEAFF. The CDR3 nucleotides are TGTGCCAGCAGCAAAACGGGACACCCGAACACTGAAGCTTTCTTT. The full variable domain, with the rest looked up from reference TRBV9 and TRBJ1-1, is DSGVTQTPKHLITATGQRVTLRCSPRSGDLSVYWYQQSLDQGLQFLIQYYNGEERAKGNILERFSAQQFPDLHSELNLSSLELGDSALYFCASSKTGHPNTEAFFGQGTRLTVV.

The chain employs TRBV4-2 and TRBJ2-7, with TRBD1 matching over 9 bases. Germline V lookup: CDR1 LGHNA, CDR2 YNFKEQ. V was clipped by 0 bases and J by 1 base; unmatched bases: 19. This CDR3 is built from 21 residues. As DNA, the CDR3 is TGTGCCAGCAGCCAAGAAGGGATAGTCTTTAGGGGGACAGGGCTTTCCTACGAGCAGTACTTC. Its protein is CASSQEGIVFRGTGLSYEQYF.

V is TRBV5-6 and J is TRBJ2-7; 7 nucleotides align to TRBD2. CDR1 and CDR2 (germline): SGHDT, YYEEEE. V shed 6 bases and J 0 bases; nucleotides not matched to a gene: 12. The CDR3 consists of 16 residues. The CDR3 DNA reads as TGTGCCAGCAAACCGCGCCGGGCTAGCGGCTCCTACGAGCAGTACTTC. This sequence encodes CASKPRRASGSYEQYF.

The chain has TRBV5-1 and TRBJ2-7; a possible D gene is TRBD1 (6 bases). The germline V and J ends were trimmed by 2 bases and 1 base, with 10 bases remaining between them. In germline, CDR1 is SGHRS, CDR2 YFSETQ. The CDR3 totals 14 residues. The CDR3 nucleotides are TGCGCCAGCAGCTTCTATGGACAGTCCTACGAGCAGTACTTC. Amino acids: CASSFYGQSYEQYF. Full variable domain (rest looked up from reference TRBV5-1 and TRBJ2-7): KAGVTQTPRYLIKTRGQQVTLSCSPISGHRSVSWYQQTPGQGLQFLFEYFSETQRNKGNFPGRFSGRQFSNSRSEMNVSTLELGDSALYLCASSFYGQSYEQYFGPGTRLTVT.

As regards this clone: It is likely a read error: a sequence one base away is far more abundant. The chain carries TRBV28 and TRBJ1-1; possible D gene TRBD1, 5 bases. From germline, CDR1 is MDHEN and CDR2 SYDVKM. The CDR3 totals 14 residues. Trimming left V 5 bases short and J 1 base short, with 11 bases between. CDR3 in amino acids: CASSAWTSNTEAFF. The CDR3 coding sequence is TGTGCCAGCAGTGCCTGGACATCGAACACTGAAGCTTTCTTT.

The chain couples TRBV18 to TRBJ2-4; D perhaps matches TRBD2 (7 bases). Trimming stripped 3 bases from V and 1 base from J, with 13 bases between. Germline V gene data show CDR1 as KGHSH and CDR2 as LQKENI. The CDR3 extends over 16 amino acids. The CDR3 DNA sequence: TGTGCCAGCTCACCCACAGGGAGGGAGGCCAAAAACATTCAGTACTTC. Translated: CASSPTGREAKNIQYF.

The J gene is TRBJ2-2, the V gene TRBV7-8; 7 bases fit TRBD1. The CDR3 loop spans 13 amino acids. V lost 5 bases, J lost 7 bases, and 4 bases stayed unmatched. Germline V lookup: CDR1 SGHVS, CDR2 FQNEAQ. DNA of the CDR3: TGTGCCAGCAGCGCACAGGGGTACGGGGAGCTGTTTTTT. Protein product: CASSAQGYGELFF.

This sequence joins TRBV19 and TRBJ2-5; 9 bases are shared with TRBD2. This CDR3 has 15 residues. V shed 5 bases, J shed 4 bases, and the junction held 8 bases outside the gene matches. CDR1 is LNHDA, CDR2 SQIVND, per germline (reference sequence). CDR3 in amino acids: CASSPLGGRGETQYF. The CDR3 DNA sequence: TGTGCCAGTAGTCCGCTGGGCGGGAGGGGAGAGACCCAGTACTTC.

This sequence joins TRBV5-7 and TRBJ2-3, with a weak D call TRBD2 (6 bases). TRBV5-7 is identified as an open reading frame with a role that is uncertain. This CDR3 is built from 15 residues. The ends were cut back, 0 bases at V and 2 bases at J, with 10 bases in the middle. The DNA of the CDR3 is TGTGCCAGCAGCTTGGCAGGGAGGTTCACAGATACGCAGTATTTT. It yields the protein CASSLAGRFTDTQYF.

The J gene is TRBJ1-1, the V gene TRBV6-5; TRBD1 matches at 9 bases. Germline lookup yields CDR1 MNHEY and CDR2 SVGAGI. The CDR3 runs 12 residues. V gave up 6 bases and J gave up 5 bases; unmatched junction bases: 1. CDR3 in amino acids: CASRGQGTEAFF. For the CDR3, the DNA is TGTGCCAGCAGGGGACAGGGAACTGAAGCTTTCTTT.

The DNA for the CDR3 is TGTGCCAGCTCCCAGACAGGGGGCGCCTACGAGCAGTACTTC. This sequence encodes CASSQTGGAYEQYF. V is TRBV5-4 and J is TRBJ2-7; the match to TRBD1 covers 10 bases. This CDR3 region has 14 residues. Germline V gene lookup returns CDR1 SGHNT and CDR2 YYREEE (reference sequence). V lost 7 bases to trimming and J lost 2 bases; unmatched junction nucleotides: 6.

The gene calls are TRBV18 and TRBJ2-5; 10 bases are a match to TRBD2. The length of the CDR3 is 16 residues. The germline CDR1 and CDR2 sequences are KGHSH and LQKENI. The V and J ends lost 2 bases and 5 bases, in that order; junction bases with no gene match: 8. CDR3 amino acids: CASSPYSGRPGETQYF. The CDR3 DNA follows: TGTGCCAGCTCACCATATAGCGGGAGGCCGGGGGAGACCCAGTACTTC.

CDR3: CASSPGGYEQYF. The DNA for the CDR3 is TGTGCCAGCAGCCCGGGTGGCTACGAGCAGTACTTC. The chain links TRBV5-4 to TRBJ2-7; D gene ambiguous. CDR3 length equals 12 residues. V lost 4 bases and J lost 3, with 8 bases in between. CDR1 SGHNT and CDR2 YYREEE come from the germline V gene (reference sequence).

Regarding this clone: One base separates it from a far larger clone, so it is likely a read error. The chain links TRBV15 to TRBJ2-5; D possibly corresponds to TRBD2 (5 bases). This CDR3 is 15 amino acids long. From germline, CDR1 is LNHNV and CDR2 YYDKDF (reference sequence). The CDR3 region has the DNA TGTGCCAACAGCAGAGACACGGGATTCTGGGAGACCCAGTACTTC. Translated, it gives CANSRDTGFWETQYF.

The chain recombines TRBV5-5 with TRBJ2-5; TRBD1 aligns across 9 bases. With the DNA end fitting TRBJ2-7 better, the J assignment may be wrong. The length of the CDR3 is 15 residues. Germline CDR1 SGHKS, CDR2 YYEKEE (reference sequence). The CDR3 coding sequence is TGTGCCAGCAACTTCCGGGGACAGGGCGGCGACGAGCAGTACTTC. Protein sequence: CASNFRGQGGDEQYF.

To note about this clone: A far larger clone is one nucleotide away, so this likely arose from a read error. The sample carries other DNA sequences with the same CDR3. This sequence joins TRBV27 and TRBJ2-7; D is undetermined. The CDR3 is 12 amino acids. Germline CDR1 reads MNHEY; CDR2 reads SMNVEV (reference sequence). The CDR3 bases are TGTGCTAGCAGGTCCCCCTCGTACGAGCAGTACTTC. Protein: CASRSPSYEQYF.

Remarks on this clone: Other DNA sequences from this sample encode an identical CDR3 as well. The rearrangement joins TRBV30 to TRBJ1-2; D uncertain. Between the trimmed V and J ends, which lost 0 bases and 4 bases, there was a span of 6 bases. The CDR3 totals 12 residues. Germline CDR1 and CDR2: GTSNPN and SVGIG (reference sequence). CDR3 sequence (DNA): TGTGCCTGGAGTGTTGGGGTCTATGGCTACACCTTC. This sequence encodes CAWSVGVYGYTF.

The chain employs TRBV10-3 and TRBJ2-7; TRBD2 aligns across 7 bases. The CDR3 is made up of 18 amino acids. The V and J ends lost 3 bases and 0 bases, in that order; junction bases with no gene match: 14. Germline CDR1 reads ENHRY; CDR2 reads SYGVKD. The CDR3 bases are TGTGCCATCAGTGACCCGCCTACCATGCGGGAGATCTCCTACGAGCAGTACTTC. It specifies CAISDPPTMREISYEQYF.